Listed below are T cell receptor beta chains from one sample, sequenced in a study of PD-1 blockade in mismatch repair-deficient tumors. TCRdb keeps only in-frame clones here, not all; method: immunoSEQ multiplex PCR. This sample has about 63,000 clones, with 88% found just once. The sequencing here drew on peripheral blood, taken 52 weeks after starting pembrolizumab. Receptors were obtained from an adult with mismatch repair-deficient cancer. Each CDR3 is given with its conserved first and last residue. The D gene is left open where the match is weak.

v_call: TRBV28; d_call: .; j_call: TRBJ2-7; cdr3_aa: CASSPPDGFPYEQYF; cdr3_nt: TGTGCCAGCAGTCCCCCTGACGGTTTTCCCTACGAGCAGTACTTC
v_call: TRBV7-8; d_call: .; j_call: TRBJ2-6; cdr3_aa: CASSLGSGAEFSGANVLTF; cdr3_nt: TGTGCCAGCAGCTTAGGTTCGGGGGCAGAATTCTCTGGGGCCAACGTCCTGACTTTC
v_call: TRBV7-9; d_call: .; j_call: TRBJ2-5; cdr3_aa: CASRWGERETQYF; cdr3_nt: TGTGCCAGCAGGTGGGGAGAGAGAGAGACCCAGTACTTC
v_call: TRBV28; d_call: .; j_call: TRBJ2-5; cdr3_aa: CASSLRFVPTETQYF; cdr3_nt: TGTGCCAGCAGTTTGAGGTTCGTCCCGACAGAGACCCAGTACTTC
v_call: TRBV9; d_call: TRBD1; j_call: TRBJ1-3; cdr3_aa: CASSPRQGSGNTIYF; cdr3_nt: TGTGCCAGCAGCCCCCGACAGGGTTCTGGAAACACCATATATTTT
v_call: TRBV27; d_call: TRBD2; j_call: TRBJ2-4; cdr3_aa: CASRPTSAENIQYF; cdr3_nt: TGTGCCAGCAGGCCGACTAGCGCGGAAAACATTCAGTACTTC
v_call: TRBV11-2; d_call: TRBD2; j_call: TRBJ2-7; cdr3_aa: CASSLGSGNSYEQYF; cdr3_nt: TGTGCCAGCAGCCTCGGTAGCGGGAACTCCTACGAGCAGTACTTC
v_call: TRBV6-5; d_call: .; j_call: TRBJ1-1; cdr3_aa: CASSYSAQGEAFF; cdr3_nt: TGTGCCAGCAGTTACTCGGCACAGGGAGAGGCTTTCTTT
v_call: TRBV9; d_call: .; j_call: TRBJ2-1; cdr3_aa: CASSGRGSNEQFF; cdr3_nt: TGTGCCAGCAGCGGGAGGGGAAGCAATGAGCAGTTCTTC
v_call: TRBV7-9; d_call: .; j_call: TRBJ1-5; cdr3_aa: CASSGDIFDQPQHF; cdr3_nt: TGTGCCAGCAGTGGGGACATTTTTGACCAGCCCCAGCATTTT